This T cell receptor (beta chain) was observed in a study of identical twins. As to this clonotype: Its antigen is not known.

Study observations and caveats: Out-of-frame TCR alpha sharing observed in monozygotic twins exceeded model estimates. A lower insertion count was a feature of abundant cord blood beta clonotypes, with no such feature in memory repertoires.

Via MiXCR, TCRdb re-called the 5' RACE reads, giving one row per CDR3 protein. The sample has some 730,000 distinct CDR3 sequences; about 20% are singletons. The data also belong to a second study, concerning T cells expressing NK-cell markers.

This clonotype was sampled from a woman between 18 and 29 years old in good health. Sequenced material: PBMCs.

CDR3 DNA: TGCAGTGCAGCCGGGGTTGGGGGCTATGGCTACACCTTC. Protein product: CSAAGVGGYGYTF. V is TRBV20-1 and J is TRBJ1-2, with D possibly TRBD1 on 5 matching bases. V dropped 6 bases and J dropped 4 bases, with 15 bases sitting between them. There are 13 residues in the CDR3. Germline CDR1 DFQATT, CDR2 SNEGSKA (reference sequence).